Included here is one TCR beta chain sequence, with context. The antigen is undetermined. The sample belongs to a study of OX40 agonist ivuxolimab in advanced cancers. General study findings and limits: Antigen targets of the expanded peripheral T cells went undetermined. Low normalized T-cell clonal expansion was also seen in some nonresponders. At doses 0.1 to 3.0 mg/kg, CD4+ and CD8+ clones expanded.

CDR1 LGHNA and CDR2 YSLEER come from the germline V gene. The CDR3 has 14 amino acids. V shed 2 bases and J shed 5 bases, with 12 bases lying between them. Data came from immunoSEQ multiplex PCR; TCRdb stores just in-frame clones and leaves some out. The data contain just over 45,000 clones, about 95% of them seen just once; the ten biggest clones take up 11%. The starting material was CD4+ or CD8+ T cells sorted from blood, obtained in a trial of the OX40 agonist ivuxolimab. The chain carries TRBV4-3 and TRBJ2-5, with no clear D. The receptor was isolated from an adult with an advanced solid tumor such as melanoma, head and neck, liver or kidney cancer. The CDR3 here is CASSQRPSMETQYF. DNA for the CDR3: TGCGCCAGCAGCCAAAGACCTAGTATGGAGACCCAGTACTTC.